The rows below give T cell receptor beta chains drawn from one sample of a study of graft-versus-host responses after intestinal transplantation. Their antigen targets remain unknown. Clones were sequenced by immunoSEQ multiplex PCR, and TCRdb holds only the in-frame ones, with some missing. The sample records about 59,000 clones, almost 95% being singletons. Sample: unstimulated CD4+ T cells sorted from spleen or lymph node cells, taken before transplant. The receptors shown here come from a human donor who was the organ donor for an intestinal transplant. The CDR3 runs from the conserved cysteine through the conserved F or W. The D gene is left open where the match is weak. The listing skips clone size in some rows; elsewhere it reads once, few, many or a size class.

v_gene: TRBV4-1
j_gene: TRBJ1-1
d_gene: .
abundance: .
CDR3aa: CASSQGLTGGGDTEAFF
CDR3nt: TGCGCCAGCAGCCAAGGGCTAACAGGAGGGGGGGACACTGAAGCTTTCTTT

v_gene: TRBV18
j_gene: TRBJ2-4
d_gene: .
abundance: .
CDR3aa: CASSPGLAKNIQYF
CDR3nt: TGTGCCAGCTCGCCCGGGCTAGCCAAAAACATTCAGTACTTC

v_gene: TRBV4-2
j_gene: TRBJ1-4
d_gene: .
abundance: .
CDR3aa: CASSQPGQDEKLFF
CDR3nt: TGTGCCAGCAGCCAACCCGGACAAGATGAAAAACTGTTTTTT

v_gene: TRBV27
j_gene: TRBJ2-2
d_gene: .
abundance: .
CDR3aa: CASSIYLRTGELFF
CDR3nt: TGTGCCAGCAGTATATACCTTCGCACCGGGGAGCTGTTTTTT

v_gene: TRBV7-7
j_gene: TRBJ2-2
d_gene: TRBD2
abundance: once
CDR3aa: CASSPLAGGGELFF
CDR3nt: TGTGCTAGCAGCCCACTGGCGGGGGGCGGGGAGCTGTTTTTT

v_gene: TRBV5-1
j_gene: TRBJ2-7
d_gene: .
abundance: .
CDR3aa: CASSRGASRDIISYEQYF
CDR3nt: TGCGCCAGCAGCCGGGGGGCTTCCCGGGACATAATCTCCTACGAGCAGTACTTC

v_gene: TRBV5-1
j_gene: TRBJ1-4
d_gene: .
abundance: .
CDR3aa: CASRRGADEKLFF
CDR3nt: TGCGCCAGCAGAAGAGGGGCGGATGAAAAACTGTTTTTT

v_gene: TRBV2
j_gene: TRBJ2-5
d_gene: .
abundance: once
CDR3aa: CASTSTYGGGETQYF
CDR3nt: TGTGCCAGCACTAGCACATACGGGGGCGGGGAGACCCAGTACTTC

v_gene: TRBV5-1
j_gene: TRBJ1-4
d_gene: .
abundance: .
CDR3aa: CASSLGTATNEKLFF
CDR3nt: TGCGCCAGCAGCTTGGGGACAGCAACTAATGAAAAACTGTTTTTT

v_gene: TRBV23-1
j_gene: TRBJ1-1
d_gene: TRBD1
abundance: .
CDR3aa: CASSPGTGGCTEAFF
CDR3nt: TGCGCCAGCAGTCCCGGGACAGGGGGCTGTACTGAAGCTTTCTTT

v_gene: TRBV5-5
j_gene: TRBJ2-7
d_gene: .
abundance: .
CDR3aa: CASSLIPSNAGIYEQYF
CDR3nt: TGTGCCAGCAGCTTGATACCCTCCAATGCGGGGATATACGAGCAGTACTTC

v_gene: TRBV29-1
j_gene: TRBJ2-1
d_gene: .
abundance: .
CDR3aa: CSAQSDTYNEQFF
CDR3nt: TGCAGCGCCCAGTCGGACACCTACAATGAGCAGTTCTTC

v_gene: TRBV4-3
j_gene: TRBJ2-7
d_gene: .
abundance: .
CDR3aa: CASSQGPGEQYF
CDR3nt: TGCGCCAGCAGCCAGGGGCCGGGGGAGCAGTACTTC

v_gene: TRBV7-4
j_gene: TRBJ1-3
d_gene: .
abundance: .
CDR3aa: CASSLVPHGGALGNTIYF
CDR3nt: TGTGCCAGCAGCTTAGTACCCCACGGGGGGGCGCTCGGAAACACCATATATTTT

v_gene: TRBV5-5
j_gene: TRBJ2-5
d_gene: TRBD2
abundance: .
CDR3aa: CASSLRPLAGAASGETQYF
CDR3nt: TGTGCCAGCAGCCTTAGGCCCCTAGCGGGGGCCGCATCCGGGGAGACCCAGTACTTC

v_gene: TRBV7-2
j_gene: TRBJ2-1
d_gene: .
abundance: .
CDR3aa: CASSPEGTWEQFF
CDR3nt: TGTGCCAGCAGCCCTGAGGGGACATGGGAGCAGTTCTTC

v_gene: TRBV19
j_gene: TRBJ1-2
d_gene: TRBD1
abundance: .
CDR3aa: CASSTGGYGYTF
CDR3nt: TGTGCCAGTAGTACAGGGGGCTATGGCTACACCTTC

v_gene: TRBV5-1
j_gene: TRBJ2-7
d_gene: TRBD2
abundance: .
CDR3aa: CASSSQLAGDAYEQYF
CDR3nt: TGCGCCAGCAGCTCGCAACTAGCGGGGGACGCCTACGAGCAGTACTTC

v_gene: TRBV7-9
j_gene: TRBJ1-2
d_gene: .
abundance: .
CDR3aa: CASSSPPHSGSGYTF
CDR3nt: TGTGCCAGCAGCTCCCCCCCCCACTCAGGGAGCGGCTACACCTTC

v_gene: TRBV6-5
j_gene: TRBJ2-3
d_gene: .
abundance: .
CDR3aa: CASSSPSALTDTQYF
CDR3nt: TGTGCCAGCAGTTCACCTAGTGCCCTCACAGATACGCAGTATTTT

v_gene: TRBV6-5
j_gene: TRBJ1-2
d_gene: .
abundance: .
CDR3aa: CASSYVSGEGYTF
CDR3nt: TGTGCCAGCAGTTACGTCTCAGGGGAAGGCTACACCTTC

v_gene: TRBV2
j_gene: TRBJ1-2
d_gene: .
abundance: .
CDR3aa: CATPIAGKENYGYTF
CDR3nt: TGTGCCACCCCGATCGCAGGGAAGGAAAACTATGGCTACACCTTC

v_gene: TRBV4-1
j_gene: TRBJ2-1
d_gene: TRBD2
abundance: .
CDR3aa: CASSQFRGGYNEQFF
CDR3nt: TGCGCCAGCAGCCAATTCCGGGGGGGTTACAATGAGCAGTTCTTC

v_gene: TRBV9
j_gene: TRBJ2-1
d_gene: TRBD2
abundance: .
CDR3aa: CASSVSSQRGTYNEQFF
CDR3nt: TGTGCCAGCAGCGTATCCTCCCAGCGGGGGACCTACAATGAGCAGTTCTTC

v_gene: TRBV7-2
j_gene: TRBJ2-7
d_gene: TRBD2
abundance: .
CDR3aa: CASSLVAGGGSYEQYF
CDR3nt: TGTGCCAGCAGCTTAGTAGCCGGCGGGGGGTCCTACGAGCAGTACTTC

v_gene: TRBV7-9
j_gene: TRBJ1-4
d_gene: TRBD1
abundance: .
CDR3aa: CASSLGDRASEKLFF
CDR3nt: TGTGCCAGCAGCTTAGGGGACAGGGCGAGTGAAAAACTGTTTTTT

v_gene: TRBV5-1
j_gene: TRBJ2-4
d_gene: TRBD2
abundance: .
CDR3aa: CASSFGTSGANGNIQYF
CDR3nt: TGCGCCAGCAGCTTTGGGACTAGCGGGGCTAATGGGAACATTCAGTACTTC

v_gene: TRBV2
j_gene: TRBJ1-5
d_gene: .
abundance: .
CDR3aa: CASSPGQQPQPQHF
CDR3nt: TGTGCCAGCAGTCCCGGACAGCAACCTCAGCCCCAGCATTTT

v_gene: TRBV5-1
j_gene: TRBJ1-4
d_gene: .
abundance: .
CDR3aa: CASSLGSATNEKLFF
CDR3nt: TGCGCCAGCAGCTTGGGGTCCGCAACTAATGAAAAACTGTTTTTT

v_gene: TRBV5-4
j_gene: TRBJ1-1
d_gene: .
abundance: .
CDR3aa: CASSLLAGAGGRTEAFF
CDR3nt: TGTGCCAGCAGCTTGCTGGCGGGGGCGGGAGGAAGGACTGAAGCTTTCTTT

v_gene: TRBV19
j_gene: TRBJ2-4
d_gene: .
abundance: once
CDR3aa: CASSTPAGNLAKNIQYF
CDR3nt: TGTGCCAGTAGTACACCCGCTGGGAATCTAGCCAAAAACATTCAGTACTTC

v_gene: TRBV5-1
j_gene: TRBJ2-7
d_gene: .
abundance: .
CDR3aa: CASSLSGGSALNYEQYF
CDR3nt: TGCGCCAGCAGCCTTAGTGGCGGGTCCGCCCTAAACTACGAGCAGTACTTC

v_gene: TRBV6-1
j_gene: TRBJ1-1
d_gene: TRBD1
abundance: .
CDR3aa: CASSERAGGKAFF
CDR3nt: TGTGCCAGCAGTGAACGGGCAGGGGGGAAAGCTTTCTTT

v_gene: TRBV19
j_gene: TRBJ2-3
d_gene: TRBD2
abundance: .
CDR3aa: CASSQGLAGGPTDTQYF
CDR3nt: TGTGCCAGTAGTCAGGGACTAGCGGGGGGTCCCACAGATACGCAGTATTTT

v_gene: TRBV9
j_gene: TRBJ2-7
d_gene: .
abundance: .
CDR3aa: CASSGSRSYEQYF
CDR3nt: TGTGCCAGCAGCGGGAGTCGCTCCTACGAGCAGTACTTC

v_gene: TRBV7-3
j_gene: TRBJ2-7
d_gene: TRBD2
abundance: .
CDR3aa: CARYTSGPSSYEQYF
CDR3nt: TGTGCCAGGTATACTAGCGGGCCGAGCTCCTACGAGCAGTACTTC

v_gene: TRBV6-5
j_gene: TRBJ2-7
d_gene: TRBD1
abundance: .
CDR3aa: CASSSQGALSYEQYF
CDR3nt: TGTGCCAGCAGCTCACAGGGGGCCCTTTCCTACGAGCAGTACTTC

v_gene: TRBV21-1
j_gene: TRBJ1-1
d_gene: .
abundance: .
CDR3aa: CASSKGGVGQGIILNTEAFF
CDR3nt: .

v_gene: TRBV18
j_gene: TRBJ1-3
d_gene: .
abundance: once
CDR3aa: CASSPNRGPGNTIYF
CDR3nt: TGTGCCAGCTCACCAAATAGAGGCCCTGGAAACACCATATATTTT

v_gene: TRBV5-1
j_gene: TRBJ1-4
d_gene: TRBD1
abundance: few
CDR3aa: CASSLGDRGRLFF
CDR3nt: TGCGCCAGCAGCTTAGGGGACAGGGGGAGACTGTTTTTT

v_gene: TRBV6-1
j_gene: TRBJ1-6
d_gene: .
abundance: .
CDR3aa: CASMDGSSYNSPLHF
CDR3nt: TGTGCCAGCATGGACGGGAGCTCCTATAATTCACCCCTCCACTTT

v_gene: TRBV11-2
j_gene: TRBJ2-1
d_gene: .
abundance: .
CDR3aa: CASSLVRGSSYNEQFF
CDR3nt: TGTGCCAGCAGCTTAGTGAGGGGGAGCTCCTACAATGAGCAGTTCTTC

v_gene: TRBV2
j_gene: TRBJ1-6
d_gene: .
abundance: .
CDR3aa: CASRDSYSPLHF
CDR3nt: TGTGCCAGCAGGGACAGCTATTCACCCCTCCACTTT

v_gene: TRBV7-2
j_gene: TRBJ1-5
d_gene: .
abundance: .
CDR3aa: CASSLYISNQPQHF
CDR3nt: TGTGCCAGCAGCTTATACATTAGCAATCAGCCCCAGCATTTT

v_gene: TRBV12-5
j_gene: TRBJ1-5
d_gene: TRBD1
abundance: .
CDR3aa: CASGLYRDRGPQPQHF
CDR3nt: TGTGCTAGTGGTTTGTACCGGGACAGGGGGCCCCAGCCCCAGCATTTT

v_gene: TRBV6-5
j_gene: TRBJ2-7
d_gene: .
abundance: few
CDR3aa: CASSYSISRPYEQYF
CDR3nt: TGTGCCAGCAGTTACTCGATAAGTCGACCCTACGAGCAGTACTTC

v_gene: TRBV1
j_gene: TRBJ2-3
d_gene: .
abundance: .
CDR3aa: CTISKADTQYF
CDR3nt: TGCACCATTTCAAAAGCAGATACGCAGTATTTT

v_gene: TRBV10-3
j_gene: TRBJ2-7
d_gene: .
abundance: few
CDR3aa: CAISGTTYEQYF
CDR3nt: TGTGCCATCAGTGGGACAACCTACGAGCAGTACTTC

v_gene: TRBV4-1
j_gene: TRBJ1-3
d_gene: .
abundance: .
CDR3aa: CASSPSGGASGNTIYF
CDR3nt: TGCGCCAGCAGCCCCAGTGGGGGGGCCTCTGGAAACACCATATATTTT